Only a few counts were recorded for the clone carrying this T cell receptor (beta chain). Per the germline V gene, CDR1 is LNHNV and CDR2 is YYDKDF (reference sequence). V was pared by 1 base and J by 2 bases, with 14 bases between. This CDR3 comprises 16 residues. The data were taken from a study of T-cell memory formation after mild COVID-19. TCRdb used MiXCR to reprocess the 5' RACE reads, holding one entry per CDR3 protein. This table holds about 290,000 distinct CDR3 sequences, roughly 15% found once. The chain employs TRBV15 and TRBJ2-5; D not resolved. Specimen: PBMCs or a T cell subset sorted from them (not recorded which). The clonotype was recovered from a man aged 18 to 29 who had mild COVID-19 (a few samples of this study predate the infection). Cell type and time point are not known. The CDR3, as DNA: TGTGCCACCAGCAGAGGTAGCATTCTACCTCAAGAGACCCAGTACTTC. Protein product: CATSRGSILPQETQYF. The whole variable domain, remainder taken from reference TRBV15 and TRBJ2-5, is DAMVIQNPRYQVTQFGKPVTLSCSQTLNHNVMYWYQQKSSQAPKLLFHYYDKDFNNEADTPDNFQSRRPNTSFCFLDIRSPGLGDTAMYLCATSRGSILPQETQYFGPGTRLLVL.